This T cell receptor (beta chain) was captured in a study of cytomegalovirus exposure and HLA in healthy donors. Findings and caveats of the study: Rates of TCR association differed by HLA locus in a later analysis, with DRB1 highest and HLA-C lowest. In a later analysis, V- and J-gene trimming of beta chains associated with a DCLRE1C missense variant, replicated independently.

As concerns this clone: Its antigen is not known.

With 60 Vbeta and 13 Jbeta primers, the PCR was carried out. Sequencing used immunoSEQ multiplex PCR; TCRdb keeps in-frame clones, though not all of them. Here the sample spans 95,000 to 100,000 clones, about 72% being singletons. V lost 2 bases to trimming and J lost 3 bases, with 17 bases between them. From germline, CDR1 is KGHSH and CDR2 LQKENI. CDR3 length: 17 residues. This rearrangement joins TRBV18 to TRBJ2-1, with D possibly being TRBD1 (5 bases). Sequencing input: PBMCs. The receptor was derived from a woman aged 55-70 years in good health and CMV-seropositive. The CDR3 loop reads CASSPTQGGKSYNEQFF. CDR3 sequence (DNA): TGTGCCAGCTCACCAACGCAGGGTGGTAAGAGCTACAATGAGCAGTTCTTC.